This TCR beta chain derives from a study of somatic mutations in cytotoxic T cells in rheumatoid arthritis. Trimming took 3 bases from V and 4 from J, leaving 4 bases between them. Per germline, CDR1 MDHEN and CDR2 SYDVKM. The CDR3 totals 11 residues. Data came from immunoSEQ multiplex PCR; TCRdb stores just in-frame clones and leaves some out. The sample has about 25,000 clones, approximately 73% seen once; the top ten hold approximately 9.9%. Study results and caveats: Clonality of CD8+ T cells, which was compared between rheumatoid arthritis patients and age-matched healthy controls, did not differ significantly.

There are a few counts of this clone. The antigen is not known. The identical CDR3 is also encoded by other nucleotide sequences in the sample. Sample: CD8+ T cells sorted from blood. The TCR comes from a woman aged 18-29 years in good health. The V gene is TRBV28, the J gene TRBJ2-7; unclear D gene. CDR3 nucleotide sequence: TGTGCCAGCAGTTTCTCGTACGAGCAGTACTTC. It yields the protein CASSFSYEQYF.